The sequence of this TCR beta chain was determined in a study of blood T cell repertoires in COVID-19. Measured with immunoSEQ multiplex PCR; TCRdb has only the in-frame clones, and not every one. The data show 200,000 to 250,000 clones, with 83% seen just once and around 3.3% held by the top ten. The study drew participants aged about 18 to 90 years from some 25 US areas. Clinical history as reported by participants underpinned cohort assignment. Germline V gene lookup returns CDR1 MNHEY and CDR2 SVGEGT. With 6 bases removed from V and 3 bases from J, the gap between germline ends came to 18 bases. This CDR3 has 15 amino acids.

This TCR came from a woman aged 40 to 50 who had been exposed to COVID-19. Sequenced: PBMCs or T cells enriched from blood (not recorded which). The rearrangement joins TRBV6-2 or TRBV6-3 to TRBJ2-7; maybe TRBD2 (6 bases). Here the CDR3 reads CASSYGIAASYEQYF. Written as DNA, the CDR3 is TGTGCCAGCAGCTATGGAATAGCGGCAAGCTACGAGCAGTACTTC.